Sequencing of this T cell receptor beta chain was carried out in a study of T cells in women clearing cervical HPV infection. About the study: Donors had HPV16-related CIN3 or worse; 2 had invasive cancer. Study results and caveats: Combining TCR richness with V gene abundances gave around 0.87 AUC.

In the case of this clone: Its antigen remains unknown.

Clones were read by immunoSEQ multiplex PCR, and TCRdb kept only the in-frame ones, dropping some. The sample has 25,000 to 30,000 clones. The receptor's source is a woman aged 18 to 69 with a cervical HPV16 infection that either progressed to CIN3+ or cleared (not recorded which). Source material: blood buffy coat.

The chain's CDR3 is CASSSNADTDTQYF. The DNA read from the CDR3 is TGTGCCAGCAGCTCTAATGCGGACACAGATACG. The chain carries TRBV7-8 and TRBJ2-3, with no clear D. The read ends 3 residues early relative to the CDR3; the germline J gene fills the gap. The CDR3 consists of 14 residues. Deletions cut 4 bases from V and 2 bases from J, with 10 bases between. Looked up from germline, CDR1 is SGHVS and CDR2 is FQNEAQ.